Below are 30 T cell receptor beta chains sequenced from a single sample in a study of T cells in Graves' hyperthyroidism and ophthalmopathy. It was RNA transcripts that yielded the amplified TCR beta CDR3 regions. First-round RT-PCR targeting the TCR CDR3 was performed with the HTBI primer set. TCRdb called the multiplex PCR reads again in MiXCR, with one record for every CDR3 protein. The data hold more than 300,000 distinct CDR3 sequences, with around 14% observed a single time. The sample taken for sequencing was blood. These receptors came from a woman in her thirties with Graves' hyperthyroidism.

This clonotype was counted many times. The rearrangement uses TRBV28 and TRBJ2-3, with TRBD2 matching 8 bases. V was clipped by 10 bases and J by 8 bases; unmatched bases: 17. Germline CDR1 MDHEN, CDR2 SYDVKM. This CDR3 region has 15 residues. As DNA, the CDR3 is TGTGCCATACAAACGAGGCGGGAGGAGCGGGGTACGCAGTATTTT. This codes for CAIQTRREERGTQYF.

The rearrangement joins TRBV28 to TRBJ2-7, with D uncertain. The CDR3 runs 14 residues. The V gene's germline CDR1 is MDHEN and CDR2 SYDVKM. Trimming stripped 6 bases from V and 6 bases from J, with 18 bases between. The CDR3 loop is CASSPYGAGAEQYF. CDR3 bases: TGTGCCAGCAGCCCATACGGTGCAGGCGCCGAGCAGTACTTC.

This clonotype was detected ten times or more. The rearrangement uses TRBV11-2 and TRBJ2-5, with a possible D match to TRBD2 (6 bases). The CDR3 has 17 amino acids. Germline V gives CDR1 SGHAT, CDR2 FQNNGV. Trimming left V 3 bases short and J 0 bases short, with 17 bases between. The CDR3 region is CASSFRPGGSYQETQYF. DNA for the CDR3: TGTGCCAGCAGCTTCCGGCCCGGGGGATCGTACCAAGAGACCCAGTACTTC. Full variable domain (outside the CDR3, taken from reference TRBV11-2 and TRBJ2-5): EAGVAQSPRYKIIEKRQSVAFWCNPISGHATLYWYQQILGQGPKLLIQFQNNGVVDDSQLPKDRFSAERLKGVDSTLKIQPAKLEDSAVYLCASSFRPGGSYQETQYFGPGTRLLVL.

This clonotype was counted a few times. The gene calls are TRBV5-4 and TRBJ2-5; TRBD2 aligns across 7 bases. The CDR3 has 14 residues. Looked up from germline, CDR1 is SGHNT and CDR2 is YYREEE (reference sequence). V dropped 2 bases and J dropped 2; count of bases not matched to a gene: 3. This CDR3 is CASSFREGQETQYF. In nucleotides, the CDR3 is TGTGCCAGCAGCTTCAGGGAGGGGCAAGAGACCCAGTACTTC. Drawing the rest from reference TRBV5-4 and TRBJ2-5, the complete variable domain is ETGVTQSPTHLIKTRGQQVTLRCSSQSGHNTVSWYQQALGQGPQFIFQYYREEENGRGNFPPRFSGLQFPNYSSELNVNALELDDSALYLCASSFREGQETQYFGPGTRLLVL.

CDR3: CASIKMVAGKQPQHF. CDR3 nucleotide sequence: TGTGCCAGCATCAAAATGGTGGCAGGAAAACAGCCCCAGCATTTT. The chain is built from TRBV6-1 and TRBJ1-5; D ambiguous. From germline, CDR1 is MNHNS and CDR2 SASEGT. V lost 7 bases, J lost 7 bases, and 20 bases lay in between. The CDR3 runs to 15 residues.

Worth noting for this clonotype: The CDR3 does not close with the conserved phenylalanine or tryptophan, likely indicating a read error. The genes are TRBV9 and TRBJ2-3, with D tentatively TRBD1 (5 bases). CDR1 and CDR2 (germline): SGDLS, YYNGEE. This CDR3 has 17 amino acids. V lost 1 base and J lost 2, with 17 bases in between. In DNA form, the CDR3 reads TGTGCCAGCAGCGTAAGTTATCAGGGATACCACACAGATACGCAGTATCTT. The encoded protein is CASSVSYQGYHTDTQYL.

Ten or more counts support this clonotype. This chain uses TRBV28 with TRBJ2-2; possibly TRBD2 for D (6 bases). The germline V and J ends were trimmed by 5 bases and 7 bases, with 20 bases remaining between them. CDR1 and CDR2 (germline): MDHEN, SYDVKM. The CDR3 has 16 residues. CDR3 loop: CASSDYSGLLNGELFF. CDR3 DNA: TGTGCCAGCAGTGACTACTCGGGACTGCTTAACGGGGAGCTGTTTTTT.

The V call is TRBV29-1, the J call TRBJ1-1; D is ambiguous. The germline CDR1 and CDR2 sequences are SQVTM and ANQGSEA. The CDR3 covers 12 residues. V was cut by 3 bases and J by 6 bases, with 11 bases left in between. As DNA, the CDR3 is TGCAGCGTTGAGTCCAACAGCGCTGAAGCTTTCTTT. It is translated as CSVESNSAEAFF. Full variable domain (missing parts from reference TRBV29-1 and TRBJ1-1): SAVISQKPSRDICQRGTSLTIQCQVDSQVTMMFWYRQQPGQSLTLIATANQGSEATYESGFVIDKFPISRPNLTFSTLTVSNMSPEDSSIYLCSVESNSAEAFFGQGTRLTVV.

This clonotype was detected many times. The chain recombines TRBV13 with TRBJ2-1; D is unclear. The CDR3 contains 12 residues. Germline CDR1 reads PRHDT; CDR2 reads FYEKMQ (reference sequence). V was pared by 0 bases and J by 10 bases, with 7 bases between. The CDR3 nucleotides read TGTGCCAGCAGCTTAGGAGTACTGGAGCAGTTCTTC. Its protein product is CASSLGVLEQFF.

This clonotype has a count of ten or more. This rearrangement joins TRBV2 to TRBJ2-3; TRBD1 or TRBD2 may be the D gene (5 bases each). In germline, CDR1 is SNHLY, CDR2 FYNNEI. The CDR3 length is 15 residues. With 3 bases removed from V and 1 base from J, the gap between germline ends came to 11 bases. CDR3: CASSERGRGTDTQYF. The CDR3 DNA reads TGTGCCAGCAGTGAGAGGGGCAGGGGCACAGATACGCAGTATTTT.

This clonotype was counted between two and nine times. V gene TRBV7-9 combines with J gene TRBJ2-7; TRBD2 matches 10 bases. After removal of 2 bases from V and 3 bases from J, the junction contained 7 bases not matched to a gene. This CDR3 comprises 16 residues. Germline V lookup: CDR1 SEHNR, CDR2 FQNEAQ (reference sequence). The CDR3 DNA reads as TGTGCCAGCAGCTTATCCGCAAGGACTAGCGGCTACGAGCAGTACTTC. Protein sequence: CASSLSARTSGYEQYF.

The table lists this clonotype with many counts. The chain joins TRBV28 to TRBJ1-2; possible D gene TRBD1, 6 bases. Germline V gene lookup returns CDR1 MDHEN and CDR2 SYDVKM. V lost 6 bases and J 2 bases, leaving 13 bases between the germline ends. The CDR3 covers 14 residues. CDR3 sequence reads: CASSFGQNNYGYTF. CDR3 coding DNA: TGTGCCAGCAGCTTTGGACAGAACAACTATGGCTACACCTTC.

This clonotype has at least ten counts. The chain has TRBV20-1 and TRBJ2-3; 11 nucleotides match TRBD2. J gave up 2 bases and V 5 bases, and 6 bases lay outside the gene matches. Germline V gene sequence: CDR1 DFQATT, CDR2 SNEGSKA (reference sequence). CDR3 length: 15 amino acids. CDR3 region: CSAYGTSGFTDTQYF. The CDR3, as DNA: TGCAGTGCTTACGGGACTAGCGGATTCACAGATACGCAGTATTTT.

This clonotype was recorded at least ten times. CDR3 protein: CSASPPVGTSGTYGVWDTQYF. The CDR3 nucleotides read TGCAGTGCTAGCCCACCCGTGGGGACTAGCGGGACGTATGGGGTTTGGGATACGCAGTATTTT. V is TRBV20-1 and J is TRBJ2-3; 13 bases are a match to TRBD2. This CDR3 comprises 21 residues. The J segment lost 6 bases and the V segment lost 3 bases, leaving 24 bases of the junction unmatched. Germline lookup yields CDR1 DFQATT and CDR2 SNEGSKA (reference sequence).

With respect to this clonotype: This may stem from a read error, because a much larger clone lies one nucleotide away. The chain is built from TRBV11-2 and TRBJ2-1; 16 bases match TRBD2. The DNA end lines up better with TRBJ2-7; the J call may be wrong. CDR3 length equals 15 residues. CDR1 and CDR2 from the germline V gene are SGHAT and FQNNGV. The CDR3: CASSLGLAGGHEQYF. The CDR3 bases are TGTGCCAGCAGCTTGGGACTAGCGGGAGGGCATGAGCAGTACTTC.

The chain is built from TRBV4-3 and TRBJ1-5; no definite D call. Germline values: CDR1 LGHNA, CDR2 YSLEER. Trimming removed 0 bases at V and 6 bases at J, with 6 bases between. CDR3 length: 13 amino acids. The chain's CDR3 is CASSQDLLQPQHF. The DNA for the CDR3 is TGCGCCAGCAGCCAAGATCTTCTTCAGCCCCAGCATTTT.

This clonotype has a count of ten or more. V is TRBV5-1 and J is TRBJ2-2; D not certain. Germline CDR1 and CDR2: SGHRS and YFSETQ. The CDR3 runs 14 residues. V lost 0 bases and J lost 10, with 13 bases in between. For the CDR3, the DNA is TGCGCCAGCAGCTTGGAGGCGCGAGTCGAGGAGCTGTTTTTT. It codes for CASSLEARVEELFF.

Points on this clonotype: A read error may explain this, as a much larger clone is one base away. The chain links TRBV28 to TRBJ2-5, with 8 bases that match TRBD2. This CDR3 has 12 residues. Germline CDR1 is MDHEN and CDR2 is SYDVKM. Trimming removed 7 bases from V and 7 bases from J; junction bases left unmatched: 5. The CDR3, as DNA: TGTGCCAGCACCCTCCGGGGGGGGACCCAGTACTTC. Amino acid sequence: CASTLRGGTQYF.

A few counts support this clonotype. The chain employs TRBV6-1 and TRBJ2-7, with D possibly TRBD2 on 5 matching bases. Germline CDR1 and CDR2: MNHNS and SASEGT. The CDR3 extends over 13 amino acids. Trimming removed 5 bases at V and 1 base at J, with 9 bases between. CDR3 sequence reads: CASSSWESYEQYF. In DNA, the CDR3 is TGTGCCAGCAGTTCCTGGGAGTCCTACGAGCAGTACTTC.

The chain links TRBV6-1 to TRBJ2-2; D is possibly TRBD2 (5 bases). Germline loops: CDR1 MNHNS, CDR2 SASEGT. The CDR3 runs 16 residues. Trimming stripped 5 bases from V and 3 bases from J, with 16 bases between. The CDR3 DNA is TGTGCCAGCAGTCCAGGCCCGGAGGCACACACCGGGGAGCTGTTTTTT. Protein product: CASSPGPEAHTGELFF.

There are many counts of this clonotype. The gene calls are TRBV27 and TRBJ1-6; D remains unclear. The V end was cut by 3 bases, the J end by 7 bases, with 7 bases between. CDR3 length equals 13 residues. Germline CDR1 and CDR2: MNHEY and SMNVEV (reference sequence). The CDR3 nucleotides read TGTGCCAGCAGTTTTAACCCAAATTCACCCCTCCACTTT. It codes for CASSFNPNSPLHF.

A few counts support this clonotype. The chain is built from TRBV28 and TRBJ2-2; D uncertain. This CDR3 spans 12 amino acids. V shed 5 bases and J shed 9 bases, with 10 bases lying between them. The germline gives CDR1 MDHEN, CDR2 SYDVKM. CDR3 sequence: CASSRQTRELFF. As DNA, the CDR3 is TGTGCCAGCAGTCGGCAAACTAGGGAGCTGTTTTTT.

CDR3 nucleotides: TGTGCCAGCAGTTTAACTAGGCGGCTCGAGCAGTACTTC. It translates to CASSLTRRLEQYF. This chain connects TRBV28 to TRBJ2-7; D is perhaps TRBD2 (5 bases). Germline CDR1 and CDR2: MDHEN and SYDVKM. The CDR3 consists of 13 residues. Trimming left V 2 bases short and J 6 bases short, with 11 bases between.

This clonotype was counted at least ten times. V and J are TRBV20-1 and TRBJ2-7; D uncertain. This CDR3 spans 10 amino acids. Germline assignment: CDR1 DFQATT and CDR2 SNEGSKA (reference sequence). V lost 8 bases, J lost 5 bases, and 10 bases lay in between. This CDR3 reads CSTFTHEQYF. The DNA for the CDR3 is TGCAGTACGTTCACCCACGAGCAGTACTTC.

This clonotype showed up many times. The chain combines TRBV27 with TRBJ2-7, with D unclear. The CDR3 spans 15 residues. Germline values: CDR1 MNHEY, CDR2 SMNVEV (reference sequence). V dropped 6 bases and J dropped 1 base, with 16 bases sitting between them. This CDR3 reads CASRTGRMESYEQYF. The CDR3 DNA reads as TGTGCCAGCAGGACCGGACGAATGGAATCCTACGAGCAGTACTTC.

The rearrangement links TRBV24-1 to TRBJ2-5; D gene unclear. V was shortened by 1 base and J by 3 bases, with 5 bases between the two germline ends. Germline-derived CDR1 and CDR2 are KGHDR and SFDVKD. The CDR3 is 13 residues long. CDR3 in amino acids: CATSDFGEETQYF. For the CDR3, the DNA is TGTGCCACCAGTGATTTTGGGGAAGAGACCCAGTACTTC.

The CDR3 loop reads CASTQVGQSGELFF. CDR3 bases: TGTGCCAGTACCCAGGTCGGGCAGTCCGGGGAGCTGTTTTTT. The gene calls are TRBV6-1 and TRBJ2-2; D gene unclear. The germline V gene encodes CDR1 MNHNS and CDR2 SASEGT. The length of the CDR3 is 14 residues. The ends were cut back, 9 bases at V and 6 bases at J, with 17 bases in the middle.

This clonotype occurred many times. The chain employs TRBV12-3 or TRBV12-4 and TRBJ2-1; 13 bases are a match to TRBD2. The trim removed 8 bases at V and 8 bases at J, leaving 6 bases unmatched. This CDR3 spans 14 amino acids. Here the CDR3 reads CASRTSGRVHEQFF. CDR3 DNA: TGTGCCAGCCGAACTAGCGGGAGGGTCCATGAGCAGTTCTTC.

The gene calls are TRBV29-1 and TRBJ2-7, with a tentative D call TRBD1 (6 bases). This CDR3 has 11 amino acids. Per germline, CDR1 SQVTM and CDR2 ANQGSEA. The V end was cut by 6 bases, the J end by 3 bases, with 9 bases between. The CDR3 coding sequence is TGCAGCGTCCAGGGGAGCTACGAGCAGTACTTC. It yields the protein CSVQGSYEQYF.

This clonotype was found many times. The chain joins TRBV20-1 to TRBJ2-3; 13 bases match TRBD2. The CDR3 has 17 amino acids. Looked up from germline, CDR1 is DFQATT and CDR2 is SNEGSKA (reference sequence). The CDR3 region has the DNA TGCAGCTTGGGGAGGACTAGCGGGAGCTTTAGCACAGATACGCAGTATTTT. Residues: CSLGRTSGSFSTDTQYF.